This T cell receptor (beta chain) originates from a study of blood T cell repertoires in COVID-19. Method: immunoSEQ multiplex PCR; TCRdb's copy keeps in-frame clones and lacks some. In the table there are 350,000 to 550,000 clones, approximately 90% of which are singletons. Germline CDR1 MGHRA, CDR2 YSYEKL. The CDR3 is 16 residues long. After removal of 2 bases from V and 5 bases from J, the junction contained 6 bases not matched to a gene. The chain joins TRBV4-1 to TRBJ1-6, with 7 bases identical to TRBD1. The source of this sequence is a woman in her thirties with acute or convalescent COVID-19. The specimen sequenced was peripheral blood. The DNA of the CDR3 is TGCGCCAGCAGCCAACCCCGACAGGGTCATAATTCACCCCTCCACTTT. Protein sequence: CASSQPRQGHNSPLHF.